This passage covers 13 T cell receptor beta chains from one sample sequenced in a study of T cell changes during pregnancy in multiple sclerosis. Generated by immunoSEQ multiplex PCR, the TCRdb table keeps only in-frame clones and is missing some. The table lists about 8,500 clones, 70% to 90% of them singletons. The sample was CD8+ T cells from peripheral blood mononuclear cells, taken in the first trimester of pregnancy. These receptors came from a female donor in good health, enrolled as a control in a pregnancy study.

V and J are TRBV7-2 and TRBJ2-1, with TRBD2 as a possible D gene (5 bases). This CDR3 is 18 amino acids long. From germline, CDR1 is SGHTA and CDR2 FQGNSA. Between the trimmed V and J ends, which lost 0 bases and 4 bases, there was a span of 19 bases. The CDR3 reads CASSLATPLVALYNEQFF. In DNA, the CDR3 is TGTGCCAGCAGCTTAGCTACCCCGCTGGTAGCGTTATACAATGAGCAGTTCTTC.

This clone was found once. The J gene is TRBJ1-1, the V gene TRBV27; D possibly corresponds to TRBD1 (5 bases). There are 13 residues in the CDR3. Germline loops: CDR1 MNHEY, CDR2 SMNVEV (reference sequence). The V end was cut by 4 bases, the J end by 2 bases, with 8 bases between. The CDR3 reads CASSWTPNTEAFF. DNA of the CDR3: TGTGCCAGCAGTTGGACACCAAACACTGAAGCTTTCTTT.

This sequence joins TRBV28 and TRBJ2-7; 11 bases line up with TRBD1. CDR1 and CDR2 (germline): MDHEN, SYDVKM. The CDR3 is 14 amino acids. With V trimmed by 6 bases and J by 4 bases, 5 bases remained unmatched. This chain's CDR3 is CASSGQGAVYEQYF. The DNA of the CDR3 is TGTGCCAGCAGCGGACAGGGGGCGGTTTACGAGCAGTACTTC.

The V call is TRBV5-8, the J call TRBJ2-2, with TRBD1 identical over 9 bases. There are 15 residues in the CDR3. Looked up from germline, CDR1 is SGHTS and CDR2 is YDEGEE. The V and J ends lost 4 bases and 2 bases, in that order; junction bases with no gene match: 3. CDR3 region: CASSRQGGNTGELFF. As DNA, the CDR3 is TGTGCCAGCAGCCGACAGGGGGGAAACACCGGGGAGCTGTTTTTT.

The rearrangement links TRBV27 to TRBJ1-5; 7 bases fit TRBD1. The germline CDR1 and CDR2 sequences are MNHEY and SMNVEV (reference sequence). This CDR3 has 14 residues. Trimming at V came to 0 bases and at J to 7 bases, leaving 3 bases not matched to a gene. The CDR3, as DNA: TGTGCCAGCAGTTTATCAGGGGGCGGGCAGCCCCAGCATTTT. Translation: CASSLSGGGQPQHF.

The gene calls are TRBV6-5 and TRBJ1-2, with D unclear. Looked up from germline, CDR1 is MNHEY and CDR2 is SVGAGI. Trimming left V 6 bases short and J 5 bases short, with 13 bases between. This CDR3 region has 13 residues. DNA of the CDR3: TGTGCCAGCAGAGATCTCGGAGGATATGGCTACACCTTC. Amino acid sequence: CASRDLGGYGYTF.

This chain joins TRBV7-7 and TRBJ2-6; the D is unclear. The CDR3 runs to 18 residues. The germline CDR1 and CDR2 sequences are SSHAT and FNYEAQ (reference sequence). V was trimmed by 5 bases and J by 5 bases, leaving 22 bases between them. CDR3 coding DNA: TGTGCCAGCAGCCTTCTCTCAGTGCCACAAAGTCGGGCCAACGTCCTGACTTTC. Its protein is CASSLLSVPQSRANVLTF.

V usage is TRBV5-4 and J usage is TRBJ2-1; the D gene is possibly TRBD1 (5 bases). The V gene lost 3 bases and the J gene lost 7 bases, with 17 bases spanning the gap. The CDR3 runs 15 residues. Per germline, CDR1 SGHNT and CDR2 YYREEE (reference sequence). This CDR3 is CASSSREIVMNEQFF. The DNA of the CDR3 is TGTGCCAGCAGCTCCAGGGAAATTGTAATGAATGAGCAGTTCTTC.

The chain employs TRBV9 and TRBJ2-1; 12 nucleotides line up with TRBD2. V shed 3 bases, J shed 7 bases, and the junction held 5 bases outside the gene matches. CDR1 and CDR2 (germline): SGDLS, YYNGEE. The CDR3 runs to 15 residues. For the CDR3, the DNA is TGTGCCAGCAGCGGAGGACTAGCGGGACTAAATGAGCAGTTCTTC. Amino acids: CASSGGLAGLNEQFF.

The gene calls are TRBV7-9 and TRBJ1-2, with 7 nucleotides matching TRBD1. The CDR3 runs 14 residues. Germline V gene sequence: CDR1 SEHNR, CDR2 FQNEAQ (reference sequence). The V and J ends lost 6 bases and 4 bases, in that order; junction bases with no gene match: 8. CDR3 bases: TGTGCCAGCAGACACGGGGACAGAAGCTATGGCTACACCTTC. Residues: CASRHGDRSYGYTF.

The rearrangement uses TRBV27 and TRBJ2-1; 9 nucleotides line up with TRBD1. Germline V gives CDR1 MNHEY, CDR2 SMNVEV (reference sequence). There are 15 residues in the CDR3. Losses at the gene ends were 7 bases for V and 3 bases for J; bases not matched to a gene: 7. DNA for the CDR3: TGTGCCAGCACCTTCGACAGGGGGGACTACAATGAGCAGTTCTTC. This codes for CASTFDRGDYNEQFF.

The chain has TRBV2 and TRBJ2-2; the match to TRBD2 covers 9 bases. The CDR3 covers 17 residues. V lost 8 bases, J lost 0 bases, and 10 bases stayed unmatched. Germline CDR1 reads SNHLY; CDR2 reads FYNNEI. The CDR3 region is CASWRAGGNSNTGELFF. DNA of the CDR3: TGTGCCAGCTGGCGAGCGGGGGGTAATTCGAACACCGGGGAGCTGTTTTTT.

This chain's CDR3 is CASTQTSDEQFF. The CDR3 DNA reads as TGCGCCAGCACCCAGACTAGTGATGAGCAGTTCTTC. This sequence joins TRBV10-2 and TRBJ2-1; maybe TRBD2 (6 bases). The V end lost 7 bases, the J end lost 8 bases, and 12 bases lay between the germline ends. CDR3 length: 12 residues. The germline gives CDR1 WSHSY, CDR2 SAAADI.